The clone carrying this T cell receptor (beta chain) was counted a few times. Its target is unknown. The CDR3 sequence is 18 residues long. Germline CDR1 is SGHTA and CDR2 is FQGNSA. With V trimmed by 5 bases and J by 1 base, 13 bases remained unmatched. It was 5'RACE with constant-segment primers that produced the TCR alpha and TCR beta cDNA libraries, which carried sample barcodes and UMIs. In TCRdb, the 5' RACE reads were re-called with MiXCR into one record per CDR3 protein. The table has about 360,000 distinct CDR3 sequences, around 15% seen once. These data come from a study of T-cell memory formation after mild COVID-19. Findings and limits, study-wide: Cross-reactive memory seemingly joined, as some responding clones were found in pre-infection memory. A second wave expanding day 15 to 37 was CD4+-biased; contracting clones were balanced. For second-wave clones that peaked at day 37, SARS-CoV-2 specificity went unverified.

The sequenced material came from PBMCs or a T cell subset sorted from them (not recorded which). The TCR was taken from a man aged 18 to 30 who had mild COVID-19 (a few samples of this study predate the infection). Cell type and time point are not known. The chain has TRBV7-2 and TRBJ2-4; 8 bases align to TRBD1. CDR3 DNA sequence: TGTGCCAGCAGCCCTAGGGGACAGGCATTTGAGGCCAAAAACATTCAGTACTTC. Translated: CASSPRGQAFEAKNIQYF.